This TCR beta chain was sequenced in a study of pediatric ulcerative colitis. The blood sample was taken during the colonoscopy visit. V trimming: 3 bases; J trimming: 12 bases; junction bases outside the gene matches: 11. Germline CDR1 and CDR2: SGHRS and YFSETQ. The CDR3 covers 16 residues. TCRdb's table, derived via immunoSEQ multiplex PCR, lists solely in-frame clones and lacks some. The sample holds 59,000 or so clones; 77% are singletons and the top ten take around 5.2%. Sequencing was carried out using blood. The chain couples TRBV5-1 to TRBJ2-1, with TRBD2 matching 14 bases. The clonotype comes from a boy aged 5-17 years with moderate ulcerative colitis. The CDR3: CASSSAPGLAGEGQFF. In DNA, the CDR3 is TGCGCCAGCAGCTCGGCCCCGGGACTAGCGGGAGAAGGGCAGTTCTTC.